A single sample gave rise to the 12 T cell receptor beta chains below, sequenced in a study of OX40 agonist ivuxolimab in advanced cancers. Some clones are missing from TCRdb's copy, which holds only in-frame ones; the method was immunoSEQ multiplex PCR. The sample lists roughly 62,000 clones, 70% to 90% occurring once. The sequenced sample was CD4+ or CD8+ T cells sorted from blood, obtained in a trial of the OX40 agonist ivuxolimab. These receptors were obtained from an adult with an advanced solid tumor such as melanoma, head and neck, liver or kidney cancer.

The V call is TRBV7-9, the J call TRBJ2-5; D remains ambiguous. Germline V gives CDR1 SEHNR, CDR2 FQNEAQ (reference sequence). CDR3 length equals 14 residues. V lost 0 bases, J lost 4 bases, and 9 bases lay in between. The CDR3 protein is CASSLAGRGETQYF. The DNA of the CDR3 is TGTGCCAGCAGCTTAGCAGGGCGAGGAGAGACCCAGTACTTC.

The rearrangement joins TRBV11-3 to TRBJ2-3, with 12 nucleotides matching TRBD2. V trimming: 4 bases; J trimming: 5 bases; junction bases outside the gene matches: 7. Germline V CDR1 and CDR2: SGHNT, YENEEA. The length of the CDR3 is 16 residues. CDR3 amino acids: CASSSRTSGEGDTQYF. The CDR3 DNA reads TGTGCCAGCAGCTCCCGGACTAGCGGGGAGGGAGATACGCAGTATTTT.

The rearrangement uses TRBV7-9 and TRBJ2-3, with D possibly being TRBD1 or TRBD2 (5 bases each). V dropped 5 bases and J dropped 7 bases, with 16 bases sitting between them. The CDR3 loop spans 14 amino acids. Germline V gives CDR1 SEHNR, CDR2 FQNEAQ (reference sequence). The CDR3 sequence is CASSLSRQGHTQYF. As DNA, the CDR3 is TGTGCCAGCAGCCTCTCTCGGCAGGGACATACGCAGTATTTT.

J is TRBJ2-1 and V is TRBV7-9; a possible D gene is TRBD1 (5 bases). Germline lookup yields CDR1 SEHNR and CDR2 FQNEAQ (reference sequence). V dropped 3 bases and J dropped 5 bases, with 14 bases sitting between them. The CDR3 is 15 amino acids. The CDR3 nucleotides read TGTGCCAGCAGCTTCGGACAATTCTCGCACAATGAGCAGTTCTTC. Its translation is CASSFGQFSHNEQFF. Full variable domain (missing parts from reference TRBV7-9 and TRBJ2-1): DTGVSQNPRHKITKRGQNVTFRCDPISEHNRLYWYRQTLGQGPEFLTYFQNEAQLEKSRLLSDRFSAERPKGSFSTLEIQRTEQGDSAMYLCASSFGQFSHNEQFFGPGTRLTVL.

This clone appeared a single time. V and J are TRBV27 and TRBJ2-1, with no clear D. V lost 8 bases to trimming and J lost 2 bases, with 16 bases between them. Germline assignment: CDR1 MNHEY and CDR2 SMNVEV (reference sequence). The CDR3 sequence is 15 residues long. This CDR3 reads CASGRVVSTYNEQFF. In nucleotides, the CDR3 is TGTGCCAGCGGCCGCGTCGTTTCTACCTACAATGAGCAGTTCTTC.

This chain joins TRBV2 and TRBJ2-1; TRBD2 agrees at 10 bases. Germline CDR1 reads SNHLY; CDR2 reads FYNNEI. There are 14 residues in the CDR3. The junction had 4 bases not matched to a gene; V was cut back by 5 bases and J by 6 bases. CDR3 in amino acids: CASSPRTSGNEQFF. The CDR3 nucleotides read TGTGCCAGCAGTCCCCGGACTAGCGGCAATGAGCAGTTCTTC.

This CDR3 reads CASSRTPVGHNEQFF. The CDR3 region has the DNA TGCGCCAGCAGCCGCACCCCGGTAGGACACAATGAGCAGTTCTTC. J is TRBJ2-1 and V is TRBV4-1, with no clear D. Germline loops: CDR1 MGHRA, CDR2 YSYEKL. Trimming removed 4 bases from V and 5 bases from J, with 15 bases in between. The CDR3 length is 15 residues.

The gene calls are TRBV5-5 and TRBJ2-7, with D possibly TRBD2 on 5 matching bases. Germline V gene sequence: CDR1 SGHKS, CDR2 YYEKEE (reference sequence). V was shortened by 0 bases and J by 6 bases, with 19 bases between the two germline ends. The length of the CDR3 is 16 residues. CDR3: CASSLVPLAGVSEQYF. CDR3 coding DNA: TGTGCCAGCAGCTTGGTTCCCCTAGCCGGAGTTAGCGAGCAGTACTTC.

On this clone itself: Other nucleotide sequences from this sample produce the same CDR3. V and J are TRBV27 and TRBJ1-5, with TRBD1 as a possible D gene (6 bases). Per germline, CDR1 MNHEY and CDR2 SMNVEV (reference sequence). The CDR3 loop spans 12 amino acids. Trimming left V 6 bases short and J 4 bases short, with 7 bases between. The DNA of the CDR3 is TGTGCCAGCAGGAGGGGGAATCAGCCCCAGCATTTT. This gives the protein CASRRGNQPQHF.

This rearrangement joins TRBV28 to TRBJ1-1; 8 nucleotides match TRBD1. Germline lookup yields CDR1 MDHEN and CDR2 SYDVKM. J was trimmed by 2 bases and V by 4 bases; bases with no gene match: 12. CDR3 length equals 17 residues. The CDR3 DNA follows: TGTGCCAGCAGTTCAGGGGGCGGCGGGGGAATAAACACTGAAGCTTTCTTT. It specifies CASSSGGGGGINTEAFF.

V is TRBV7-9 and J is TRBJ2-7; TRBD1 matches 7 bases. CDR3 length equals 15 residues. Germline values: CDR1 SEHNR, CDR2 FQNEAQ (reference sequence). V was clipped by 11 bases and J by 2 bases; unmatched bases: 15. This chain's CDR3 is CAVWDIRDSAYEQYF. CDR3 nucleotide sequence: TGTGCCGTTTGGGACATTAGGGACAGCGCCTACGAGCAGTACTTC. The variable domain in full, with the rest retrieved from reference TRBV7-9 and TRBJ2-7, is DTGVSQNPRHKITKRGQNVTFRCDPISEHNRLYWYRQTLGQGPEFLTYFQNEAQLEKSRLLSDRFSAERPKGSFSTLEIQRTEQGDSAMYLCAVWDIRDSAYEQYFGPGTRLTVT.

This rearrangement joins TRBV7-9 to TRBJ2-2, with D hard to call. The V and J ends lost 5 bases and 5 bases respectively, with 9 bases between them. The CDR3 has 13 amino acids. The germline CDR1 and CDR2 sequences are SEHNR and FQNEAQ (reference sequence). The CDR3 is CASSREATGELFF. CDR3 DNA sequence: TGTGCCAGCAGCCGCGAGGCAACCGGGGAGCTGTTTTTT.